This entry describes one TCR beta chain. Its antigen is unidentified. The CDR3 extends over 14 amino acids. V dropped 3 bases and J dropped 3 bases, with 11 bases sitting between them. Germline assignment: CDR1 MNHEY and CDR2 SVGAGI. Assay used: immunoSEQ multiplex PCR; TCRdb lists only in-frame clones, some missing. Here the sample spans about 80,000 clones, about 85% being singletons. The sample originates from a study of OX40 agonist ivuxolimab in advanced cancers. General study points: Also present in some nonresponders was a low level of normalized T-cell clonal expansion.

The sequence derives from an adult with an advanced solid tumor such as melanoma, head and neck, liver or kidney cancer. The chain has TRBV6-5 and TRBJ1-2; TRBD1 might be the D (6 bases). The sample here was CD4+ or CD8+ T cells sorted from blood, taken in a trial of the OX40 agonist ivuxolimab. The CDR3 protein is CASSYDRSHYGYTF. In nucleotides, the CDR3 is TGTGCCAGCAGTTATGACAGGTCCCACTATGGCTACACCTTC.